Presented here are 14 T cell receptor beta chains from one specimen sequenced in a study of T cell repertoires in cytomegalovirus infection (dated by TCRdb to the late 2010s). No antigen has been assigned to these receptors. What the treatment or condition label conveys for this sample: in vitro stimulation with specific CMV peptide epitopes to enrich CMV-specific T cells. The reads were generated on an Illumina HiSeq 1500. TCRdb reran the public reads through fastp at Q25 and MiXCR, keeping productive beta chains. Every entry covers one CDR3 protein and lists the most common genes and DNA from its rows. This sample is represented by 200,000 or so distinct CDR3 sequences; 35% to 40% of them were singletons. The ten largest clones represent approximately 59% of the sample. The specimen comprised CD8+ T cells from cultured PBMCs, sampled from culture after CMV antigen stimulation. These receptor sequences come from a human donor in good health (CMV status not recorded). Some clones in this sample may be carry-over from other donors' samples.

The sample holds a few counts of this clonotype. The genes are TRBV10-3 and TRBJ1-6; D is unclear. CDR3 length: 14 residues. Germline values: CDR1 ENHRY, CDR2 SYGVKD. The ends were cut back, 0 bases at V and 9 bases at J, with 9 bases in the middle. CDR3 residues: CAISESLSGSPLHF. The CDR3 region has the DNA TGTGCCATCAGTGAGTCGTTGTCGGGTTCACCCCTCCACTTT.

The chain couples TRBV27 to TRBJ1-1; a possible D gene is TRBD1 (5 bases). With 5 bases removed from V and 7 bases from J, the gap between germline ends came to 17 bases. CDR3 size: 14 residues. Germline CDR1 and CDR2: MNHEY and SMNVEV (reference sequence). DNA for the CDR3: TGTGCCAGCAGTCCCCTCGGCAGGGCCAATGAAGCTTTCTTT. Amino acid sequence: CASSPLGRANEAFF.

This clonotype was observed many times. The rearrangement links TRBV7-2 to TRBJ2-5; 10 bases agree with TRBD1. The V segment lost 1 base and the J segment 4 bases; nucleotides outside the gene matches: 3. The CDR3 extends over 15 amino acids. Germline V gene data show CDR1 as SGHTA and CDR2 as FQGNSA. The CDR3 bases are TGTGCCAGCAGCTTAGGACAGGGGGCAAGAGAGACCCAGTACTTC. It translates to CASSLGQGARETQYF. The entire variable domain, with the rest obtained from reference TRBV7-2 and TRBJ2-5, is as follows: GAGVSQSPSNKVTEKGKDVELRCDPISGHTALYWYRQSLGQGLEFLIYFQGNSAPDKSGLPSDRFSAERTGGSVSTLTIQRTQQEDSAVYLCASSLGQGARETQYFGPGTRLLVL.

The gene calls are TRBV19 and TRBJ2-1; 15 bases agree with TRBD2. The CDR3 consists of 17 residues. With V trimmed by 5 bases and J by 4 bases, 6 bases remained unmatched. Germline V lookup: CDR1 LNHDA, CDR2 SQIVND (reference sequence). The CDR3 DNA follows: TGTGCCAGTAGTCCACCCGGACTAGCGGGAGGGTACAATGAGCAGTTCTTC. This encodes CASSPPGLAGGYNEQFF.

This clonotype was picked up a small number of times. This chain uses TRBV2 with TRBJ1-1; D unresolved. V gave up 5 bases and J gave up 1 base, with 17 bases separating them. The CDR3 runs to 16 residues. In germline, CDR1 is SNHLY, CDR2 FYNNEI. Here the CDR3 reads CASSPRLRQTNTEAFF. In nucleotides, the CDR3 is TGTGCCAGCAGTCCAAGGCTAAGGCAGACGAACACTGAAGCTTTCTTT. The whole variable domain, filled in from reference TRBV2 and TRBJ1-1, reads EPEVTQTPSHQVTQMGQEVILRCVPISNHLYFYWYRQILGQKVEFLVSFYNNEISEKSEIFDDQFSVERPDGSNFTLKIRSTKLEDSAMYFCASSPRLRQTNTEAFFGQGTRLTVV.

This chain connects TRBV4-1 to TRBJ2-1; possible D gene TRBD2, 6 bases. The ends were cut back, 2 bases at V and 0 bases at J, with 14 bases in the middle. The germline V gene has CDR1 MGHRA and CDR2 YSYEKL. The CDR3 has 17 residues. CDR3 nucleotide sequence: TGCGCCAGCAGCCAAACCCCCATGGGGGGCTCCTACAATGAGCAGTTCTTC. Residues: CASSQTPMGGSYNEQFF.

The gene calls are TRBV12-3 or TRBV12-4 and TRBJ1-1; D may be TRBD1 (6 bases). Trimming shortened V by 7 bases and J by 4 bases, and 19 bases separated the two germline ends. CDR3 length: 15 residues. The DNA of the CDR3 is TGTGCCAGCATAGGGGAGGGGGTGGCGCTCACTGAAGCTTTCTTT. It codes for CASIGEGVALTEAFF.

The chain joins TRBV7-9 to TRBJ1-2, with TRBD1 matching 9 bases. The germline V gene has CDR1 SEHNR and CDR2 FQNEAQ (reference sequence). The CDR3 sequence is 15 residues long. With V trimmed by 5 bases and J by 5 bases, 9 bases remained unmatched. The CDR3: CASSADRGFVYGYTF. The CDR3, as DNA: TGTGCCAGCAGCGCGGACAGGGGTTTCGTTTATGGCTACACCTTC.

The rearrangement links TRBV11-2 to TRBJ1-1; D call uncertain. The germline CDR1 and CDR2 sequences are SGHAT and FQNNGV. V lost 6 bases and J lost 1, with 6 bases in between. CDR3 length: 12 amino acids. CDR3 region: CASRPANTEAFF. The DNA of the CDR3 is TGTGCCAGCAGACCAGCGAACACTGAAGCTTTCTTT.

This chain links TRBV7-3 with TRBJ2-7; TRBD1 aligns across 8 bases. Germline CDR1 reads SGHTA; CDR2 reads FQGTGA. The junction had 8 bases not matched to a gene; V was cut back by 4 bases and J by 6 bases. The CDR3 runs 14 residues. The CDR3 nucleotides read TGTGCCAGCAGCTCGACAGGGGTGGGGAGCGAGCAGTACTTC. Protein sequence: CASSSTGVGSEQYF. The full variable domain, with the rest looked up from reference TRBV7-3 and TRBJ2-7, is GAGVSQTPSNKVTEKGKYVELRCDPISGHTALYWYRQSLGQGPEFLIYFQGTGAADDSGLPNDRFFAVRPEGSVSTLKIQRTERGDSAVYLCASSSTGVGSEQYFGPGTRLTVT.

The rearrangement uses TRBV7-3 and TRBJ1-6; 7 positions agree with TRBD1. After removal of 3 bases from V and 10 bases from J, the junction contained 6 bases not matched to a gene. Germline loops: CDR1 SGHTA, CDR2 FQGTGA. This CDR3 has 14 amino acids. This CDR3 is CASSLTGQGSPLHF. In DNA, the CDR3 is TGTGCCAGCAGCTTGACAGGGCAGGGATCACCCCTCCACTTT. Based on the CDR3 plus reference TRBV7-3 and TRBJ1-6, the full variable domain is GAGVSQTPSNKVTEKGKYVELRCDPISGHTALYWYRQSLGQGPEFLIYFQGTGAADDSGLPNDRFFAVRPEGSVSTLKIQRTERGDSAVYLCASSLTGQGSPLHFGNGTRLTVT.

Written as DNA, the CDR3 is TGTGCCAGCAGCGGACAGGGATTTGAAGCTTTCTTT. It codes for CASSGQGFEAFF. The chain couples TRBV7-8 to TRBJ1-1, with 8 nucleotides matching TRBD1. This CDR3 spans 12 amino acids. Germline V gene sequence: CDR1 SGHVS, CDR2 FQNEAQ. Germline trimming cut 5 bases from V and 7 bases from J; bases unmatched to any gene: 3. The full variable domain, completed using reference TRBV7-8 and TRBJ1-1, is GAGVSQSPRYKVAKRGQDVALRCDPISGHVSLFWYQQALGQGPEFLTYFQNEAQLDKSGLPSDRFFAERPEGSVSTLKIQRTQQEDSAVYLCASSGQGFEAFFGQGTRLTVV.

The J gene is TRBJ1-5, the V gene TRBV5-6; D unresolved. This CDR3 has 12 residues. The ends were cut back, 3 bases at V and 7 bases at J, with 8 bases in the middle. Germline lookup yields CDR1 SGHDT and CDR2 YYEEEE. The CDR3 sequence: CASSSSTQPQHF. The CDR3, as DNA: TGTGCCAGCAGCTCCTCAACCCAGCCCCAGCATTTT.

The CDR3 loop is CASSLARVSQPQHF. The CDR3 region has the DNA TGTGCCAGCAGCTTAGCAAGGGTCTCTCAGCCCCAGCATTTT. The chain has TRBV7-2 and TRBJ1-5, with D hard to call. V was cut by 0 bases and J by 6 bases, with 9 bases left in between. Looked up from germline, CDR1 is SGHTA and CDR2 is FQGNSA. This CDR3 region has 14 residues.